What follows describes a single TCR beta chain. This sample was taken from a study of blood T cell repertoires in COVID-19. Across the whole study: There were acute and convalescent COVID-19 samples, and they came from the United States, Italy and Spain.

The protocol was immunoSEQ multiplex PCR, while the TCRdb copy is restricted to in-frame clones and leaves out a portion. The table includes fewer than 250,000 clones, about four fifths detected once. V lost 5 bases and J lost 3; bases outside the gene matches: 9. The CDR3 has 15 amino acids. Germline CDR1 SGHVS, CDR2 FNYEAQ. The clonotype was recovered from a woman in her 70s with acute or convalescent COVID-19. Source material: peripheral blood. The chain joins TRBV7-6 to TRBJ2-7; 8 bases match TRBD1. CDR3 DNA: TGTGCCAGCAGCCTACAACAGGGGGTGGGCTACGAGCAGTACTTC. Amino acids: CASSLQQGVGYEQYF.